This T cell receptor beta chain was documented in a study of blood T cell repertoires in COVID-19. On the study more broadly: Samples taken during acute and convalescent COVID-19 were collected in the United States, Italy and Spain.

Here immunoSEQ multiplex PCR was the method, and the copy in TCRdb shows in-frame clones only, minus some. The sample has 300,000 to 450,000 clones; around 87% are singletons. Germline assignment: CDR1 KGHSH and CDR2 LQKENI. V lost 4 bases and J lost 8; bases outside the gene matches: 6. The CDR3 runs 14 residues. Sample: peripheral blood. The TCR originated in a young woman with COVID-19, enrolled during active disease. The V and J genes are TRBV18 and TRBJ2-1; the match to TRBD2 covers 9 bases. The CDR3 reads CASSLSGSKDEQFF. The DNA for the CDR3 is TGTGCCAGCTCACTTAGCGGGAGTAAAGATGAGCAGTTCTTC.